The clone carrying this T cell receptor (beta chain) turned up a few times. Use of 60 Vbeta and 13 Jbeta primers characterized the PCR. The data were produced by immunoSEQ multiplex PCR, yet TCRdb's version contains in-frame clones alone and is incomplete. The sample lists over 110,000 clones, 60% to 85% seen once, with approximately 1% in the top ten. These data come from a study of cytomegalovirus exposure and HLA in healthy donors. The CDR3 sequence is 15 residues long. The germline CDR1 and CDR2 sequences are SGHDT and YYEEEE. Between the trimmed V and J ends, which lost 4 bases and 9 bases, there was a span of 17 bases.

The sequence was collected from a man between 18 and 35 years old in good health and CMV-seronegative. V gene TRBV5-6 combines with J gene TRBJ1-6; D call uncertain. The material sequenced was PBMCs. The CDR3 spells CASSEPEGMGSPLHF. DNA for the CDR3: TGTGCCAGCAGCGAGCCAGAGGGCATGGGTTCACCCCTCCACTTT.